This is a list of T cell receptor beta chains from one sample in a study of cytomegalovirus exposure and HLA in healthy donors. Sequenced by immunoSEQ multiplex PCR; TCRdb stores in-frame clones only, minus some. The sample lists about 100,000 clones; about 9.5% were seen once. Input material: PBMCs. The receptors come from a man between 40 and 49 years old in good health and CMV-seropositive. CDR3s include the opening cysteine and the closing phenylalanine or tryptophan. A D gene is named only where the DNA matches it firmly. Rows may omit the clone size; those that give it use once, few, many or a size class.

13 | - | TRBJ2-3 | - | TRBV7-3 | CASSLGVTDTQYF | TGTGCCAGCAGCTTAGGAGTGACAGATACGCAGTATTTT
18 | - | TRBJ2-1 | TRBD2 | TRBV7-3 | CASSLRSSGLQSYNEQFF | TGTGCCAGCAGCTTACGGTCTAGCGGCCTGCAGTCCTACAATGAGCAGTTCTTC
15 | - | TRBJ1-4 | - | TRBV15 | CATSRSGGPNEKLFF | TGTGCCACCAGCAGAAGTGGAGGGCCTAATGAAAAACTGTTTTTT
16 | - | TRBJ2-1 | - | TRBV5-1 | CASSHIDSYSNNEQFF | TGCGCCAGCAGCCACATAGACAGTTACTCTAATAATGAGCAGTTCTTC
16 | - | TRBJ2-3 | TRBD2 | TRBV4-1 | CASSFGLAGAADTQYF | TGCGCCAGCAGCTTCGGACTAGCGGGAGCAGCAGATACGCAGTATTTT
12 | - | TRBJ2-7 | - | TRBV5-1 | CASSSPANEQYF | TGCGCCAGCAGCTCCCCAGCGAACGAGCAGTACTTC
16 | once | TRBJ2-1 | TRBD2 | TRBV6-1 | CASSGLAGVRSNEQFF | TGTGCCAGCAGTGGCCTAGCGGGAGTTCGGTCCAATGAGCAGTTCTTC
12 | - | TRBJ2-5 | - | TRBV25-1 | CASSVGDETQYF | TGTGCCAGCAGTGTGGGAGACGAGACCCAGTACTTC
13 | few | TRBJ2-7 | TRBD2 | TRBV30 | CAWSKGLESEQYF | TGTGCCTGGAGTAAAGGACTAGAAAGCGAGCAGTACTTC
15 | - | TRBJ2-1 | TRBD1 | TRBV6-5 | CASSSGTGSYNEQFF | TGTGCCAGCAGTTCCGGGACAGGATCCTACAATGAGCAGTTCTTC
16 | - | TRBJ2-2 | - | TRBV5-1 | CASNQRGRTNTGELFF | TGCGCCAGCAATCAGCGAGGGAGGACGAACACCGGGGAGCTGTTTTTT
13 | few | TRBJ2-4 | - | TRBV5-1 | CASSPGDLGIQYF | TGCGCCAGCAGTCCAGGGGATTTGGGCATTCAGTACTTC
16 | - | TRBJ2-7 | TRBD2 | TRBV5-1 | CASSFIPGLAGSEQYF | TGCGCCAGCAGCTTTATTCCGGGACTAGCGGGAAGCGAGCAGTACTTC
16 | few | TRBJ2-3 | - | TRBV5-1 | CASSLGGSASTDTQYF | TGCGCCAGCAGCTTGGGTGGCAGCGCTAGCACAGATACGCAGTATTTT
14 | - | TRBJ2-7 | TRBD2 | TRBV7-2 | CASSFGLARIEQYF | TGTGCCAGCAGCTTCGGACTAGCGAGAATCGAGCAGTACTTC
17 | - | TRBJ2-1 | TRBD1 | TRBV14 | CASSQFPGQGGYNEQFF | TGTGCCAGCAGCCAATTCCCCGGACAGGGAGGCTACAATGAGCAGTTCTTC
15 | - | TRBJ1-5 | - | TRBV19 | CASSIVGGVGQPQHF | TGTGCCAGTAGTATAGTCGGCGGGGTAGGCCAGCCCCAGCATTTT
16 | - | TRBJ2-2 | TRBD2 | TRBV5-1 | CASSGGTSLTTGELFF | TGCGCCAGCAGCGGCGGGACTAGCCTCACGACCGGGGAGCTGTTTTTT
14 | - | TRBJ1-5 | - | TRBV6-6 | CASTGTGGNQPQHF | TGTGCCAGCACCGGGACTGGCGGCAATCAGCCCCAGCATTTT
13 | - | TRBJ1-5 | - | TRBV29-1 | CSVDGSGRGPQHF | TGCAGCGTTGACGGATCCGGTAGAGGACCCCAGCATTTT
14 | - | TRBJ2-7 | TRBD2 | TRBV19 | CASSMGTSGTRQYF | TGTGCCAGTAGTATGGGGACTAGCGGTACGAGGCAGTACTTC
16 | few | TRBJ1-1 | TRBD1 | TRBV6-1 | CASSEGDRPINTEAFF | TGTGCCAGCAGTGAGGGGGACAGGCCGATCAACACTGAAGCTTTCTTT
15 | few | TRBJ2-3 | TRBD2 | TRBV30 | CAWVPLAGGPDTQYF | TGTGCCTGGGTCCCTCTAGCGGGAGGGCCGGATACGCAGTATTTT
18 | - | TRBJ2-1 | TRBD2 | TRBV7-8 | CASRPRTSGSRLGNEQFF | TGTGCCAGCAGACCCCGGACTAGCGGGAGCCGCTTGGGCAATGAGCAGTTCTTC
15 | few | TRBJ2-4 | - | TRBV4-2 | CASSQDRVAKNIQYF | TGTGCCAGCAGCCAAGATCGGGTAGCCAAAAACATTCAGTACTTC
15 | few | TRBJ2-2 | TRBD1 | TRBV9 | CASSVATGVAGELFF | TGTGCCAGCAGCGTAGCCACAGGGGTAGCCGGGGAGCTGTTTTTT
16 | - | TRBJ2-3 | TRBD2 | TRBV10-3 | CAISESTRSSGGSQYF | TGTGCCATCAGTGAGTCTACGAGAAGCTCGGGAGGGTCGCAGTATTTT
14 | few | TRBJ2-7 | - | TRBV7-8 | CASSLGTSPAEQYF | TGTGCCAGCAGCTTAGGTACTAGTCCGGCCGAGCAGTACTTC
14 | few | TRBJ2-5 | - | TRBV11-2 | CASSLARRRETQYF | TGTGCCAGCAGCTTAGCCCGGAGACGAGAGACCCAGTACTTC
15 | few | TRBJ2-7 | - | TRBV4-1 | CASSQEEGARREQYF | TGCGCCAGCAGCCAAGAGGAGGGGGCGCGTCGTGAGCAGTACTTC
13 | many | TRBJ2-1 | - | TRBV7-7 | CASSSHRYNEQFF | TGTGCTAGCAGCTCTCACCGGTACAATGAGCAGTTCTTC
14 | few | TRBJ2-3 | TRBD1 | TRBV4-2 | CASSGTGESDTQYF | TGTGCCAGCAGCGGGACAGGGGAATCAGATACGCAGTATTTT
16 | - | TRBJ1-6 | - | TRBV6-6 | CASSGTLRSYNSPLHF | TGTGCCAGCAGTGGGACTCTCCGCTCCTATAATTCACCCCTCCACTTT
14 | many | TRBJ1-2 | TRBD1 | TRBV5-1 | CASSVGQGGDGYTF | TGCGCCAGCAGCGTCGGACAGGGCGGCGATGGCTACACCTTC
14 | - | TRBJ1-3 | - | TRBV28 | CASSLQFSGNTIYF | TGTGCCAGCAGTTTACAGTTCTCTGGAAACACCATATATTTT
17 | - | TRBJ2-1 | TRBD2 | TRBV5-6 | CASSLRIALAGRHEQFF | TGTGCCAGCAGCTTGCGGATTGCGCTAGCGGGTAGACATGAGCAGTTCTTC
13 | - | TRBJ1-1 | - | TRBV18 | CASGQGRDTEAFF | TGTGCCAGCGGGCAGGGTCGTGACACTGAAGCTTTCTTT
16 | few | TRBJ2-2 | TRBD2 | TRBV10-2 | CASASSGRRNTGELFF | TGCGCCAGCGCGAGTAGCGGGAGACGGAACACCGGGGAGCTGTTTTTT
12 | - | TRBJ2-7 | - | TRBV19 | CASSPGGWEQYF | TGTGCCAGTAGTCCCGGAGGATGGGAGCAGTACTTC
13 | - | TRBJ2-1 | - | TRBV29-1 | CSVVTSSYNEQFF | TGCAGCGTTGTGACTAGCTCCTACAATGAGCAGTTCTTC
13 | - | TRBJ2-1 | - | TRBV6-1 | CASSEHPIDEQFF | TGTGCCAGCAGTGAACACCCTATCGATGAGCAGTTCTTC
17 | - | TRBJ2-7 | TRBD1 | TRBV19 | CASSIGTGTDSAYEQYF | TGTGCCAGTAGTATAGGGACAGGGACGGACTCGGCCTACGAGCAGTACTTC
13 | - | TRBJ1-6 | - | TRBV7-9 | CASSSPYNSPLHF | TGTGCCAGCAGCTCTCCGTATAATTCACCCCTCCACTTT
15 | - | TRBJ2-1 | TRBD1 | TRBV5-5 | CASSLGGDSYNEQFF | TGTGCCAGCAGCTTGGGAGGGGACAGCTACAATGAGCAGTTCTTC
16 | few | TRBJ2-1 | TRBD2 | TRBV9 | CASSVEPSGSYNEQFF | TGTGCCAGCAGCGTAGAGCCTAGCGGCTCCTACAATGAGCAGTTCTTC
10 | few | TRBJ1-2 | - | TRBV10-3 | CAIRGDGYTF | TGTGCCATCAGGGGAGATGGCTACACCTTC
16 | few | TRBJ1-5 | - | TRBV4-2 | CASSQEPGSGNQPQHF | TGTGCCAGCAGCCAAGAACCAGGGTCGGGCAATCAGCCCCAGCATTTT
13 | - | TRBJ2-5 | - | TRBV11-3 | CASSPAVEETQYF | TGTGCCAGCAGCCCGGCGGTGGAAGAGACCCAGTACTTC
13 | few | TRBJ1-4 | - | TRBV6-5 | CASRADINEKLFF | TGTGCCAGCAGGGCAGACATTAATGAAAAACTGTTTTTT
15 | few | TRBJ2-1 | TRBD2 | TRBV11-1 | CASSVSSGGGRRLFF | TGTGCCAGCAGCGTGAGCAGCGGGGGAGGGCGACGTCTGTTCTTC
13 | - | TRBJ2-3 | TRBD1 | TRBV5-1 | CASRQGLTDTQYF | TGCGCCAGCCGACAGGGGCTAACAGATACGCAGTATTTT
14 | - | TRBJ2-1 | TRBD2 | TRBV29-1 | CSVETGTSLDEQFF | TGCAGCGTTGAAACCGGGACTAGCTTGGATGAGCAGTTCTTC
15 | - | TRBJ2-7 | TRBD2 | TRBV6-1 | CASTSSSGSSYEQYF | TGTGCCAGTACCTCTTCTAGCGGGAGTTCCTACGAGCAGTACTTC
12 | - | TRBJ1-5 | - | TRBV19 | CASSRTNQPQHF | TGTGCCAGTAGCCGGACAAATCAGCCCCAGCATTTT
14 | - | TRBJ1-3 | - | TRBV6-5 | CASSYDSSGNTIYF | TGTGCCAGCAGTTACGACAGCTCTGGAAACACCATATATTTT
14 | few | TRBJ2-7 | - | TRBV11-2 | CASSWGQNSYEQYF | TGTGCCAGCAGTTGGGGGCAGAACTCCTACGAGCAGTACTTC
15 | few | TRBJ2-2 | TRBD1 | TRBV7-9 | CASSATGADTGELFF | TGTGCCAGCAGCGCGACAGGGGCGGACACCGGGGAGCTGTTTTTT